The 21 T cell receptor beta chains below were found in one sample sequenced in a study of metastatic and nonmetastatic thyroid tumors. All patients reached thyroid surgery having received no treatment beforehand. From the PCR reads, TCRdb re-called clones with MiXCR. This table holds roughly 90,000 clones, under 15% found once. Sequencing was performed on blood. The receptors here all came from a female donor with papillary thyroid cancer or a benign thyroid nodule (not recorded which). Some clones in this sample may be carry-over from other donors' samples.

This clone was seen repeatedly, ten times or more. This chain joins TRBV5-1 and TRBJ2-1; 12 nucleotides agree with TRBD2. V lost 0 bases and J lost 7; bases outside the gene matches: 8. Per germline, CDR1 SGHRS and CDR2 YFSETQ. The CDR3 is 17 residues long. CDR3 nucleotide sequence: TGCGCCAGCAGCTTGGGGCTAGCGGGGGGGCCCGAGAATGAGCAGTTCTTC. Translating gives CASSLGLAGGPENEQFF.

This clone came up many times. This rearrangement joins TRBV6-1 to TRBJ1-4, with TRBD1 matching over 7 bases. The germline V gene encodes CDR1 MNHNS and CDR2 SASEGT. The CDR3 has 14 amino acids. The junction had 9 bases not matched to a gene; V was cut back by 6 bases and J by 8 bases. The DNA for the CDR3 is TGTGCCAGCAGACCGACAGGGTGGGAAGAAAAACTGTTTTTT. Amino acids: CASRPTGWEEKLFF.

The chain has TRBV5-4 and TRBJ1-6; D gene uncertain. Germline CDR1 SGHNT, CDR2 YYREEE (reference sequence). With 2 bases removed from V and 7 bases from J, the gap between germline ends came to 13 bases. The CDR3 contains 15 residues. For the CDR3, the DNA is TGTGCCAGCAGCTTAGGACTGGGAGACAATTCACCCCTCCACTTT. Translation gives CASSLGLGDNSPLHF.

This clone has ten or more counts. This chain links TRBV7-8 with TRBJ2-7; a weak D match, TRBD2 (5 bases). V dropped 1 base and J dropped 2 bases, with 12 bases sitting between them. Germline-derived CDR1 and CDR2 are SGHVS and FQNEAQ. The CDR3 totals 15 residues. The CDR3 DNA sequence: TGTGCCAGCAGCTTAGGAGGGTTCTTAACCTACGAGCAGTACTTC. Translated: CASSLGGFLTYEQYF.

This clone appeared many times. This sequence joins TRBV20-1 and TRBJ2-7; tentatively, D is TRBD2 (6 bases). V shed 0 bases and J shed 6 bases, with 24 bases lying between them. Germline V gives CDR1 DFQATT, CDR2 SNEGSKA (reference sequence). The CDR3 totals 17 residues. The CDR3 reads CSARDLRVAGRMGEQYF. In DNA, the CDR3 is TGCAGTGCTAGAGATCTTAGGGTGGCGGGGCGGATGGGCGAGCAGTACTTC.

This clone was counted many times. This rearrangement joins TRBV19 to TRBJ1-2; D possibly corresponds to TRBD1 (5 bases). CDR3 length equals 14 residues. Deletions cut 6 bases from V and 2 bases from J, with 13 bases between. Germline assignment: CDR1 LNHDA and CDR2 SQIVND (reference sequence). CDR3 loop: CASSSGLSNYGYTF. CDR3 coding DNA: TGTGCCAGTAGCTCAGGGCTCTCAAACTATGGCTACACCTTC.

The table lists this clone with many counts. The gene calls are TRBV6-4 and TRBJ2-3; D is perhaps TRBD2 (5 bases). With 5 bases removed from V and 0 bases from J, the gap between germline ends came to 15 bases. The CDR3 sequence is 16 residues long. Looked up from germline, CDR1 is MRHNA and CDR2 is SNTAGT. The CDR3 DNA is TGTGCCAGCAGTCCTAGAAGCGGTGCTAGCACAGATACGCAGTATTTT. Protein: CASSPRSGASTDTQYF.

This clone showed up many times. This chain uses TRBV18 with TRBJ2-7, with 8 bases that match TRBD1. The trim removed 3 bases at V and 6 bases at J, leaving 13 bases unmatched. The CDR3 is 16 amino acids. The germline V gene encodes CDR1 KGHSH and CDR2 LQKENI. The DNA for the CDR3 is TGTGCCAGCTCACCTGTCCCGGGACAGGAGGGGCGCGAGCAGTACTTC. Protein sequence: CASSPVPGQEGREQYF.

This clone was seen repeatedly, ten times or more. The gene calls are TRBV7-9 and TRBJ1-1; maybe TRBD1 (6 bases). With 1 base removed from V and 3 bases from J, the gap between germline ends came to 9 bases. The CDR3 spans 14 residues. Looked up from germline, CDR1 is SEHNR and CDR2 is FQNEAQ (reference sequence). DNA for the CDR3: TGTGCCAGCAGCTTAGGACAGGTCGACACTGAAGCTTTCTTT. As protein: CASSLGQVDTEAFF.

This clone was found many times. As DNA, the CDR3 is TGTGCCAGCAGCGTAGGAGGGCCGCCGGGTGAGGACGCTTTCTTT. Amino acids: CASSVGGPPGEDAFF. The V gene is TRBV9, the J gene TRBJ1-1; D unclear. This CDR3 has 15 residues. Germline V CDR1 and CDR2: SGDLS, YYNGEE. V lost 0 bases and J lost 11, with 20 bases in between.

This clone was observed at least ten times. This chain joins TRBV27 and TRBJ2-3; TRBD1 agrees at 11 bases. From germline, CDR1 is MNHEY and CDR2 SMNVEV (reference sequence). The CDR3 consists of 18 residues. The V and J ends lost 3 bases and 1 base, in that order; junction bases with no gene match: 9. CDR3 DNA sequence: TGTGCCAGCAGTTTTTTTGGGACAGGGGGTCTTGGCACAGATACGCAGTATTTT. Its translation is CASSFFGTGGLGTDTQYF.

This clone was observed at least ten times. This rearrangement joins TRBV27 to TRBJ2-2; 7 bases line up with TRBD1. In germline, CDR1 is MNHEY, CDR2 SMNVEV (reference sequence). This CDR3 contains 15 residues. V dropped 5 bases and J dropped 4; count of bases not matched to a gene: 7. CDR3 nucleotides: TGTGCCAGCAGTCCAGGACAGGCCGCCACCGGGGAGCTGTTTTTT. Translated, it gives CASSPGQAATGELFF.

About this clone itself: The junction departs from the called germline gene at one end, perhaps through a read error. J is TRBJ2-5 and V is TRBV3-1; 8 nucleotides align to TRBD1. From germline, CDR1 is LGHDT and CDR2 YNNKEL (reference sequence). The CDR3 is made up of 15 amino acids. CDR3 sequence: CASTSLRTGQDTQYF. In DNA, the CDR3 is TGTGCCAGCACTTCTCTCAGGACAGGGCAAGATACCCAGTACTTC.

The V gene is TRBV5-1, the J gene TRBJ1-5; 7 bases align to TRBD1. Germline values: CDR1 SGHRS, CDR2 YFSETQ. V shed 0 bases, J shed 1 base, and the junction held 1 base outside the gene matches. The CDR3 runs 15 residues. This CDR3 reads CASSLGGQSNQPQHF. The CDR3 region has the DNA TGCGCCAGCAGCTTGGGGGGACAGAGCAATCAGCCCCAGCATTTT.

This clone was detected many times. The chain is built from TRBV9 and TRBJ1-6; D not resolved. The V gene's germline CDR1 is SGDLS and CDR2 YYNGEE. This CDR3 is built from 15 residues. Trimming removed 0 bases from V and 6 bases from J, with 10 bases in between. DNA for the CDR3: TGTGCCAGCAGCGTAGCGTCCGCACGTAATTCACCCCTCCACTTT. It codes for CASSVASARNSPLHF.

The CDR3 region has the DNA TGTGCCAGGCCTTGGGACACCGGACCCTACGAGCAGTACTTC. Encoded protein: CARPWDTGPYEQYF. The chain carries TRBV5-4 and TRBJ2-7; D is perhaps TRBD1 (6 bases). This CDR3 is 14 amino acids long. Looked up from germline, CDR1 is SGHNT and CDR2 is YYREEE (reference sequence). Trimming stripped 8 bases from V and 2 bases from J, with 17 bases between.

The J gene is TRBJ2-5, the V gene TRBV4-1; D may be TRBD1 or TRBD2 (5 bases each). The germline V and J ends were trimmed by 0 bases and 9 bases, with 14 bases remaining between them. CDR3 length: 14 residues. Germline assignment: CDR1 MGHRA and CDR2 YSYEKL. The CDR3 loop is CASSQEPGSRAQYF. Here the CDR3 DNA reads TGCGCCAGCAGCCAAGAGCCGGGATCCAGGGCCCAGTACTTC.

There are a few counts of this clone. This chain uses TRBV5-4 with TRBJ1-4; 7 nucleotides match TRBD1. Trimming took 4 bases from V and 3 from J; bases not matched to a gene: 3. The germline gives CDR1 SGHNT, CDR2 YYREEE (reference sequence). The CDR3 sequence is 14 residues long. The CDR3 sequence: CASSLTGANEKLFF. The DNA for the CDR3 is TGTGCCAGCAGCCTCACAGGGGCTAATGAAAAACTGTTTTTT.

This clone was detected many times. The chain recombines TRBV2 with TRBJ2-3; TRBD2 might be the D (6 bases). The CDR3 extends over 14 amino acids. Trimming pared 4 bases from V and 1 base from J, leaving 9 bases between. Germline lookup yields CDR1 SNHLY and CDR2 FYNNEI. The CDR3, as DNA: TGTGCCAGCAGTGTCCAGCGGGGCACAGATACGCAGTATTTT. Translating gives CASSVQRGTDTQYF.

The V gene is TRBV4-2, the J gene TRBJ2-5; D perhaps matches TRBD2 (7 bases). Germline V gives CDR1 LGHNA, CDR2 YNFKEQ. With 0 bases removed from V and 8 bases from J, the gap between germline ends came to 13 bases. CDR3 length equals 14 residues. CDR3 sequence reads: CASSQEGAGDTQYF. CDR3 coding DNA: TGTGCCAGCAGCCAAGAGGGGGCGGGGGATACCCAGTACTTC.

Many counts were recorded for this clone. The sample carries other DNA sequences with the same CDR3. The chain employs TRBV28 and TRBJ1-6; no definite D call. V dropped 5 bases and J dropped 8 bases, with 7 bases sitting between them. Germline lookup yields CDR1 MDHEN and CDR2 SYDVKM. The CDR3 has 12 residues. The CDR3 here is CASSGSDSPLHF. The CDR3 bases are TGTGCCAGCAGTGGGTCCGATTCACCCCTCCACTTT.